Sequencing of this T cell receptor (beta chain) was carried out in a study of T cell clonality in common variable immunodeficiency. Points from the study as a whole: Fewer deletions and N-nucleotide insertions were reportedly seen in common variable immunodeficiency TCR beta sequences.

Sequencing was performed with immunoSEQ multiplex PCR; in TCRdb, only in-frame clones are kept and a portion is missing. The sample counts about 34,000 clones, none seen once; the ten largest own roughly 3.2%. The CDR3 has 15 amino acids. Germline values: CDR1 KGHSH, CDR2 LQKENI. The V and J ends lost 5 bases and 3 bases, in that order; junction bases with no gene match: 7. Heparinized whole blood, about 4.5 to 9 ml, came from each donor. This clone was recorded at least ten times. Its antigen is currently unknown. The read terminates 3 residues before the CDR3 end, so the remaining end is supplied by the germline J gene.

The V gene is TRBV18, the J gene TRBJ2-1; 7 bases align to TRBD2. The receptor comes from a person aged 18 to 70 in good health. The material sequenced was peripheral blood mononuclear cells. CDR3 in amino acids: CASSYLGGSYNEQFF. CDR3 bases read: TGTGCCAGCTCATACTTAGGCGGGAGCTACAATGAG.